These T cell receptor beta chains were read from a single sample in a study of metastatic and nonmetastatic thyroid tumors. TCRdb re-called clones from the PCR reads using MiXCR. The table lists roughly 13,000 clones, approximately 32% of them singletons, with roughly 4.3% in the top ten. Sequenced input: blood. The receptor set was obtained from a female donor with papillary thyroid cancer or a benign thyroid nodule (not recorded which). Some clones in this sample may be carry-over from other donors' samples. CDR3s include the opening cysteine and the closing phenylalanine or tryptophan. D genes are given only for firm matches. The size entry is marked missing in some rows and otherwise reads once, few, many or a size class.

j_call: TRBJ1-1
clone_size: medium-sized
v_call: TRBV11-2
d_call: .
cdr3_aa: CASSLVGGPNTEAFF
cdr3_nt: TGTGCCAGCAGTTTGGTGGGGGGCCCGAACACTGAAGCTTTCTTT

j_call: TRBJ1-2
clone_size: .
v_call: TRBV7-9
d_call: .
cdr3_aa: CASSLDGGVSGYTF
cdr3_nt: TGTGCCAGCAGCTTAGATGGCGGGGTGAGCGGCTACACCTTC

j_call: TRBJ1-6
clone_size: few
v_call: TRBV6-5
d_call: .
cdr3_aa: CASSCSEDTPSPLHF
cdr3_nt: TGTGCCAGCAGTTGCTCGGAAGACACCCCTTCACCCCTCCACTTT

j_call: TRBJ2-7
clone_size: .
v_call: TRBV18
d_call: .
cdr3_aa: CASSPGRGGVYEQYF
cdr3_nt: TGTGCCAGCTCACCGGGGAGGGGGGGCGTCTACGAGCAGTACTTC

j_call: TRBJ2-3
clone_size: .
v_call: TRBV5-1
d_call: .
cdr3_aa: CARSLTAGGTDTQYF
cdr3_nt: TGCGCCCGCAGCTTGACAGCTGGGGGCACAGATACGCAGTATTTT

j_call: TRBJ2-2
clone_size: medium-sized
v_call: TRBV24-1
d_call: .
cdr3_aa: CATENRNTGELFF
cdr3_nt: TGTGCCACGGAGAACAGGAACACCGGGGAGCTGTTTTTT

j_call: TRBJ2-3
clone_size: many
v_call: TRBV2
d_call: .
cdr3_aa: CASSKDLSDTQYF
cdr3_nt: TGTGCCAGCAGTAAGGACCTCTCAGATACGCAGTATTTT

j_call: TRBJ1-1
clone_size: medium-sized
v_call: TRBV18
d_call: TRBD1
cdr3_aa: CASSPLTGMNTEAFF
cdr3_nt: TGTGCCAGCTCACCATTGACAGGGATGAACACTGAAGCTTTCTTT

j_call: TRBJ2-1
clone_size: medium-sized
v_call: TRBV6-1
d_call: TRBD1
cdr3_aa: CASSVRTGTNNEQFF
cdr3_nt: TGTGCCAGCAGTGTTAGGACAGGGACCAACAATGAGCAGTTCTTC

j_call: TRBJ1-2
clone_size: few
v_call: TRBV27
d_call: .
cdr3_aa: CASSLARDSQPRRYGYTF
cdr3_nt: TGTGCCAGCAGTTTGGCCCGCGACAGCCAACCACGACGCTATGGCTACACCTTC

j_call: TRBJ1-4
clone_size: .
v_call: TRBV28
d_call: .
cdr3_aa: CASSSTTWEVKGEKLFF
cdr3_nt: TGTGCCAGCAGTTCTACCACCTGGGAGGTAAAAGGGGAAAAACTGTTTTTT

j_call: TRBJ2-7
clone_size: .
v_call: TRBV7-2
d_call: .
cdr3_aa: CASSRQSSYEQYF
cdr3_nt: TGTGCCAGCAGCCGACAGAGCTCCTACGAGCAGTACTTC

j_call: TRBJ1-2
clone_size: .
v_call: TRBV6-1
d_call: .
cdr3_aa: CASTPGNDYGYTF
cdr3_nt: TGTGCCAGCACCCCGGGGAATGACTATGGCTACACCTTC

j_call: TRBJ2-2
clone_size: .
v_call: TRBV11-3
d_call: TRBD1
cdr3_aa: CASSDRVAGELFF
cdr3_nt: TGTGCCAGCAGCGACAGGGTAGCCGGGGAGCTGTTTTTT